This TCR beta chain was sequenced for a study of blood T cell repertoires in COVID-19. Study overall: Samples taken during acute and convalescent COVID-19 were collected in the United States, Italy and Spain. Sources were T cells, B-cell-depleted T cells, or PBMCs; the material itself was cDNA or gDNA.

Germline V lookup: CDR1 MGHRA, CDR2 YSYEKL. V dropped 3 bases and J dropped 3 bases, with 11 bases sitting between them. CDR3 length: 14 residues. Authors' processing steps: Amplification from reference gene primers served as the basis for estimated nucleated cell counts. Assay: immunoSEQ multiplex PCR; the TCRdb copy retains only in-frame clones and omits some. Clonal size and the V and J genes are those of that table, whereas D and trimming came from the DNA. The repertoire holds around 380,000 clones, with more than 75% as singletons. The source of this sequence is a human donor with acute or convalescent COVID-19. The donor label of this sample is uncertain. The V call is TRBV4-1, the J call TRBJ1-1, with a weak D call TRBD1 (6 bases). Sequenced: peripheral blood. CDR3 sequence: CASSQGGQDTEAFF. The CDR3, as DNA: TGCGCCAGCAGCCAGGGGGGGCAGGACACTGAAGCTTTCTTT.